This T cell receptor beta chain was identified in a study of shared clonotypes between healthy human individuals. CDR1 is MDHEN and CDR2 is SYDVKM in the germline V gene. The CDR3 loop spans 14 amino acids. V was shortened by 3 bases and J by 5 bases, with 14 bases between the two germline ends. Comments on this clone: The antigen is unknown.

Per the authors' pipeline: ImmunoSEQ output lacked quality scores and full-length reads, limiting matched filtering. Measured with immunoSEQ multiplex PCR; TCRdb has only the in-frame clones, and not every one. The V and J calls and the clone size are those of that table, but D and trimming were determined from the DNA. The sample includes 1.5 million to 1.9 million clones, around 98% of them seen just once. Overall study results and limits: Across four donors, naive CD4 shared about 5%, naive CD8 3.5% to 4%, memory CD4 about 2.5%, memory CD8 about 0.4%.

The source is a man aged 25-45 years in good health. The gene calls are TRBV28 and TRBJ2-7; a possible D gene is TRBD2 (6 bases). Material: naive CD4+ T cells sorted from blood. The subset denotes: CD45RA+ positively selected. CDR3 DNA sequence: TGTGCCAGCAGTTTCCGCGGGGCCCCCCACGAGCAGTACTTC. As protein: CASSFRGAPHEQYF.